The 7 T cell receptor beta chains presented below share a single source sample, sequenced in a study of cytomegalovirus exposure and HLA in healthy donors. The PCR made use of 60 Vbeta and 13 Jbeta primers. This table comes from immunoSEQ multiplex PCR, and its TCRdb copy is limited to in-frame clones, with some not included. The sample contains 200,000 to 250,000 clones, around 89% of which appear only once. The sample was PBMCs. All receptors derive from a woman younger than 35 in good health and CMV-seronegative.

Details on this clone: One end of the junction does not line up with germline, which may come from a read error. V gene TRBV5-6 combines with J gene TRBJ2-7, with TRBD2 identical over 9 bases. Per the germline V gene, CDR1 is SGHDT and CDR2 is YYEEEE. The CDR3 covers 13 residues. The CDR3 DNA reads as TGTGCCAGCAGCGATGGACTAGCGTTCCGACGGCACTTC. Its translation is CASSDGLAFRRHF. Combining the CDR3 with reference TRBV5-6 and TRBJ2-7 gives the whole variable domain DAGVTQSPTHLIKTRGQQVTLRCSPKSGHDTVSWYQQALGQGPQFIFQYYEEEERQRGNFPDRFSGHQFPNYSSELNVNALLLGDSALYLCASSDGLAFRRHFGPGTRLTVT.

The genes are TRBV10-3 and TRBJ1-1, with D uncertain. Trimming cost V 3 bases and J 3 bases, with 5 bases left between them. The CDR3 covers 12 residues. Germline V lookup: CDR1 ENHRY, CDR2 SYGVKD. CDR3 DNA: TGTGCCATCAGTGACTCAGACACTGAAGCTTTCTTT. This encodes CAISDSDTEAFF.

This chain uses TRBV5-6 with TRBJ2-3; D ambiguous. CDR1 SGHDT and CDR2 YYEEEE come from the germline V gene. The CDR3 runs to 13 residues. Trimming stripped 4 bases from V and 0 bases from J, with 6 bases between. The CDR3, as DNA: TGTGCCAGCAGCATACTTAGCACAGATACGCAGTATTTT. Translating it yields CASSILSTDTQYF.

The chain joins TRBV5-1 to TRBJ2-1, with 14 nucleotides matching TRBD2. This CDR3 is built from 15 residues. Germline assignment: CDR1 SGHRS and CDR2 YFSETQ. J was trimmed by 8 bases and V by 4 bases; bases with no gene match: 5. The CDR3: CASSPGTSGGDEQFF. For the CDR3, the DNA is TGCGCCAGCAGCCCCGGGACTAGCGGGGGAGATGAGCAGTTCTTC.

The J gene is TRBJ2-4, the V gene TRBV19, with 11 nucleotides matching TRBD1. The CDR3 is made up of 15 amino acids. Trimming at V came to 6 bases and at J to 1 base, leaving 2 bases not matched to a gene. Germline CDR1 is LNHDA and CDR2 is SQIVND (reference sequence). CDR3 sequence: CASRGQGEAKNIQYF. The CDR3 nucleotides are TGTGCCAGTAGGGGACAGGGGGAGGCCAAAAACATTCAGTACTTC.

CDR3 sequence: CASSPDYEGYNEQFF. As DNA, the CDR3 is TGTGCCAGTAGTCCCGACTATGAGGGTTACAATGAGCAGTTCTTC. The chain joins TRBV19 to TRBJ2-1, with D perhaps TRBD2 (5 bases). The CDR3 loop spans 15 amino acids. Germline lookup yields CDR1 LNHDA and CDR2 SQIVND (reference sequence). With 5 bases removed from V and 4 bases from J, the gap between germline ends came to 15 bases. Filled out from reference TRBV19 and TRBJ2-1, the complete variable domain reads DGGITQSPKYLFRKEGQNVTLSCEQNLNHDAMYWYRQDPGQGLRLIYYSQIVNDFQKGDIAEGYSVSREKKESFPLTVTSAQKNPTAFYLCASSPDYEGYNEQFFGPGTRLTVL.

The rearrangement links TRBV7-9 to TRBJ2-7; 7 bases map to TRBD2. Germline V lookup: CDR1 SEHNR, CDR2 FQNEAQ (reference sequence). After removal of 7 bases from V and 4 bases from J, the junction contained 13 bases not matched to a gene. The CDR3 is 15 residues long. CDR3 DNA: TGTGCCAGCACCGATACGGGGAGGGGCGCATACGAGCAGTACTTC. Amino acid sequence: CASTDTGRGAYEQYF.